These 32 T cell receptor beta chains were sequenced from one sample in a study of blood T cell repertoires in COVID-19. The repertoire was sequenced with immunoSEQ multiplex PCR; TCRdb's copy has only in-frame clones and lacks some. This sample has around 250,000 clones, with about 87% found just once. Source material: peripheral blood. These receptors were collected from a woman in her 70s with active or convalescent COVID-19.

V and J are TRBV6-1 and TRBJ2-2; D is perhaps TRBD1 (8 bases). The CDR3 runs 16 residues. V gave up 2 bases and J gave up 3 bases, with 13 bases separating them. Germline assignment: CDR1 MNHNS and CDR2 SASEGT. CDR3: CASSEPTGGDTGELFF. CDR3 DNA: TGTGCCAGCAGTGAACCCACAGGGGGGGACACCGGGGAGCTGTTTTTT.

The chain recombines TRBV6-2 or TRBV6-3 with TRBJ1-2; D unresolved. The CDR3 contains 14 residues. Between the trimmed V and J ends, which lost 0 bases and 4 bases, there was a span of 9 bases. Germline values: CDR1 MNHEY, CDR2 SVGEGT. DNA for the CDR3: TGTGCCAGCAGTTACTCCGCCGCCGGCTATGGCTACACCTTC. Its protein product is CASSYSAAGYGYTF.

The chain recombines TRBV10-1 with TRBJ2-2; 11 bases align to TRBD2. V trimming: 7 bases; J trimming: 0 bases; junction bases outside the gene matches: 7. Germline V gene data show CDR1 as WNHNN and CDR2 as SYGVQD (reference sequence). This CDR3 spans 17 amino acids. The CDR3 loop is CASTLRLAGTNTGELFF. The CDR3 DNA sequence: TGCGCCAGCACCCTGAGACTAGCGGGGACGAACACCGGGGAGCTGTTTTTT.

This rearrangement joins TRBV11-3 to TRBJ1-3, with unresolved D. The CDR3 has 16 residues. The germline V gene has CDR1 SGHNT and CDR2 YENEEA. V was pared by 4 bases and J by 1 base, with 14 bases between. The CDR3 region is CASSSGNPYSGNTIYF. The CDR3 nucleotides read TGTGCCAGCAGCTCAGGAAACCCATATTCTGGAAACACCATATATTTT.

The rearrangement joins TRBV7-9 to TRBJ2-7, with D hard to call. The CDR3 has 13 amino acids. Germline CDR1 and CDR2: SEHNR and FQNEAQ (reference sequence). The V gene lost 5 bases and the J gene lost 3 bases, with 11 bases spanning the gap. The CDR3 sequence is CASSQIRGYEQYF. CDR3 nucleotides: TGTGCCAGCAGCCAAATCCGAGGCTACGAGCAGTACTTC.

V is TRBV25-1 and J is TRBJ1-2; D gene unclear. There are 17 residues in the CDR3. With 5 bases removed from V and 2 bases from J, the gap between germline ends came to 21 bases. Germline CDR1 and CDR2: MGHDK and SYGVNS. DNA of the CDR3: TGTGCCAGCAGTCCCCCAACCGGCGGTACCCTGAACTATGGCTACACCTTC. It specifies CASSPPTGGTLNYGYTF.

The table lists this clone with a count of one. The CDR3 bases are TGCGCCAGCAGCCGGACCCCCGGGACAGGGAACTACGAGCAGTACTTC. It is translated as CASSRTPGTGNYEQYF. The chain couples TRBV5-1 to TRBJ2-7; 9 positions agree with TRBD1. The J segment lost 3 bases and the V segment lost 4 bases, leaving 11 bases of the junction unmatched. CDR1 SGHRS and CDR2 YFSETQ come from the germline V gene. The CDR3 is 16 residues long.

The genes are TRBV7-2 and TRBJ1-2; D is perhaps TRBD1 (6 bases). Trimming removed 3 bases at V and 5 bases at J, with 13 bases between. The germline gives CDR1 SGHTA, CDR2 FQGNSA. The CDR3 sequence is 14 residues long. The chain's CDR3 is CASSFLTGEYGYTF. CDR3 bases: TGTGCCAGCAGCTTTTTGACAGGCGAATATGGCTACACCTTC.

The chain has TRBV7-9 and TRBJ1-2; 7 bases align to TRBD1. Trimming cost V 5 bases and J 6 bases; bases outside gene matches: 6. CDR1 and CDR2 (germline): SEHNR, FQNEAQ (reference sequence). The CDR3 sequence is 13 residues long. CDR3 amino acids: CASSVRDRDGYTF. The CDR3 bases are TGTGCCAGCAGCGTCCGGGACAGAGATGGCTACACCTTC. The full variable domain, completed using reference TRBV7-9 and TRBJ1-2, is DTGVSQNPRHKITKRGQNVTFRCDPISEHNRLYWYRQTLGQGPEFLTYFQNEAQLEKSRLLSDRFSAERPKGSFSTLEIQRTEQGDSAMYLCASSVRDRDGYTFGSGTRLTVV.

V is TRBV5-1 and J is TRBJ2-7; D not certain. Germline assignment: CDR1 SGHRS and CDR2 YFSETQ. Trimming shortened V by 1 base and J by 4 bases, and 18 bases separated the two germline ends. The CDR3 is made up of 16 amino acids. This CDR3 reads CASSLNTEINSYEQYF. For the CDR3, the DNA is TGCGCCAGCAGCTTGAATACAGAAATTAACTCGTACGAGCAGTACTTC.

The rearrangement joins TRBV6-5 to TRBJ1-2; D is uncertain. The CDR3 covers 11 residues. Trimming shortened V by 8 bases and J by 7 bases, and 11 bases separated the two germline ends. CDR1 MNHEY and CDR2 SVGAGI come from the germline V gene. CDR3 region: CASAKGGGYTF. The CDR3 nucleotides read TGTGCCAGCGCCAAGGGAGGTGGCTACACCTTC.

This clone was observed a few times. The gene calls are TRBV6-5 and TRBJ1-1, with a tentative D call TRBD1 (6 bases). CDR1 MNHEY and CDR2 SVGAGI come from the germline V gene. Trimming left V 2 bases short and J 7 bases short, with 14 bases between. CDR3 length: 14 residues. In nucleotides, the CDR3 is TGTGCCAGCAGTTACGCCCCGGGGGGCGGTGAAGCTTTCTTT. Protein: CASSYAPGGGEAFF.

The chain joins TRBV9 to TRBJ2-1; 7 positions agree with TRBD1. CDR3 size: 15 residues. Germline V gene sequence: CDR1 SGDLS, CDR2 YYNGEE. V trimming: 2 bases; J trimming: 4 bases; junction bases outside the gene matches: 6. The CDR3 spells CASSVRDRTYNEQFF. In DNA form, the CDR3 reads TGTGCCAGCAGCGTCCGGGACAGAACGTACAATGAGCAGTTCTTC.

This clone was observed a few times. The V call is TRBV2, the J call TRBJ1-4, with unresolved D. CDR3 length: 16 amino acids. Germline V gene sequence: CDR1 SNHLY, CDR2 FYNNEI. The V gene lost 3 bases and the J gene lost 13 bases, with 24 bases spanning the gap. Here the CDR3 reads CASSEGRGYQMIGLFF. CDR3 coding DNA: TGTGCCAGCAGTGAGGGTCGCGGTTACCAAATGATAGGACTGTTTTTT.

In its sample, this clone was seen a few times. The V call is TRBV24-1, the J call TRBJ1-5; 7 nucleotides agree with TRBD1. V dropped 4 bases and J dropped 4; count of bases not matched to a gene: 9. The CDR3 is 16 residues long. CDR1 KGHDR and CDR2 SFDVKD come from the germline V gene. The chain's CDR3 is CATSEAGGLRNQPQHF. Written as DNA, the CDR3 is TGTGCCACCAGTGAGGCAGGGGGGTTGAGGAATCAGCCCCAGCATTTT.

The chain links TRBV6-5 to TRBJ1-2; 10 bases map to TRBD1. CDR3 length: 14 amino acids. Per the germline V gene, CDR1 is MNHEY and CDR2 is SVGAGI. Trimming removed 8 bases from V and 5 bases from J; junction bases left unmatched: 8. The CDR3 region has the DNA TGTGCCAGCGGCTCTGACAGGGGGCGTTATGGCTACACCTTC. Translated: CASGSDRGRYGYTF.

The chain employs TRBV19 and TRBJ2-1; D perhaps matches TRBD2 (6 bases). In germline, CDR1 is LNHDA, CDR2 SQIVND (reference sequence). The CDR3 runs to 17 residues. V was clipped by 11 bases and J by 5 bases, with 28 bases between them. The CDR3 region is CAAKIGTHPGMHNEQFF. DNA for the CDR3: TGTGCCGCAAAGATAGGGACTCACCCAGGGATGCACAATGAGCAGTTCTTC.

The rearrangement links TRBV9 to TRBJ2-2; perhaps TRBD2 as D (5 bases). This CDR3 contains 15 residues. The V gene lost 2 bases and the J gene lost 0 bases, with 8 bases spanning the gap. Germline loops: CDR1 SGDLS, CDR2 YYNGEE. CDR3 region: CASSVAGTNTGELFF. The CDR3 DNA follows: TGTGCCAGCAGCGTCGCGGGTACGAACACCGGGGAGCTGTTTTTT.

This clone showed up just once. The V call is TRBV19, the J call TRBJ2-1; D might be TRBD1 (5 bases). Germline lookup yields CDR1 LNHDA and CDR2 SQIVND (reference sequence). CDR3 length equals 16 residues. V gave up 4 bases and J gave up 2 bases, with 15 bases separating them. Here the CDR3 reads CASSSNRRPTYNEQFF. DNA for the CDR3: TGTGCCAGTAGTAGCAACAGGCGACCAACCTACAATGAGCAGTTCTTC.

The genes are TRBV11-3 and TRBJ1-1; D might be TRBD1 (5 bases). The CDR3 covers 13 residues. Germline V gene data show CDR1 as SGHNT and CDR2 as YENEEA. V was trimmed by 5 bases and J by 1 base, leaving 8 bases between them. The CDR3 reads CASSHDRNTEAFF. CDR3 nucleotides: TGTGCCAGCAGCCACGACAGGAACACTGAAGCTTTCTTT.

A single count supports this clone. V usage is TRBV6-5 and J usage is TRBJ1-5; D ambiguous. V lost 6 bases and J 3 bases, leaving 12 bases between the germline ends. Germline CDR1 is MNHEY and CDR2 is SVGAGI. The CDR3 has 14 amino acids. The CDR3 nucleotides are TGTGCCAGCAGCCCCGTGGACTTCAATCAGCCCCAGCATTTT. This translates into CASSPVDFNQPQHF.

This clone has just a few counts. The DNA for the CDR3 is TGTGCCAGCTCACAGGGAGGTAACACTGAAGCTTTCTTT. It specifies CASSQGGNTEAFF. The chain combines TRBV18 with TRBJ1-1; D is unresolved. Germline CDR1 is KGHSH and CDR2 is LQKENI. Trimming left V 4 bases short and J 2 bases short, with 8 bases between. The length of the CDR3 is 13 residues. The whole variable domain, filled in from reference TRBV18 and TRBJ1-1, reads NAGVMQNPRHLVRRRGQEARLRCSPMKGHSHVYWYRQLPEEGLKFMVYLQKENIIDESGMPKERFSAEFPKEGPSILRIQQVVRGDSAAYFCASSQGGNTEAFFGQGTRLTVV.

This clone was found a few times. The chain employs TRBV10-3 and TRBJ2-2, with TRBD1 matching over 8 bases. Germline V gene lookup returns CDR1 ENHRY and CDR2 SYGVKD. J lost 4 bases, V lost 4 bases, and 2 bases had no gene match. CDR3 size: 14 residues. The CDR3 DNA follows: TGTGCCATCAGTGCAGACAGGGGCACCGGGGAGCTGTTTTTT. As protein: CAISADRGTGELFF.

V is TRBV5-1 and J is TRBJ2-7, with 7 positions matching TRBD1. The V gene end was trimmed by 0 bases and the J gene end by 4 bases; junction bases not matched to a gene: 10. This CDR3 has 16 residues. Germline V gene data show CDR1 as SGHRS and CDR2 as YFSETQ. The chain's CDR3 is CASSLVGTAQGYEQYF. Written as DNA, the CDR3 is TGCGCCAGCAGCTTGGTCGGGACAGCTCAGGGGTACGAGCAGTACTTC.

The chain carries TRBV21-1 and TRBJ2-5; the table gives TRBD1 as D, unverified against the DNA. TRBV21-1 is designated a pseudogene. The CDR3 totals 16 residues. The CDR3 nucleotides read TGTGCCAGCAGCAAAGTCCACCCGCAGGGCGTAGAGACCCAGTACTTC. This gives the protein CASSKVHPQGVETQYF.

CDR3 nucleotide sequence: TGTGCCAGCAAGATAGCTCGAGACGGATCCTACGAGCAGTACTTC. Its protein is CASKIARDGSYEQYF. The chain joins TRBV7-8 to TRBJ2-7, with no clear D. The CDR3 loop spans 15 amino acids. Germline values: CDR1 SGHVS, CDR2 FQNEAQ. V lost 7 bases and J lost 1, with 17 bases in between.

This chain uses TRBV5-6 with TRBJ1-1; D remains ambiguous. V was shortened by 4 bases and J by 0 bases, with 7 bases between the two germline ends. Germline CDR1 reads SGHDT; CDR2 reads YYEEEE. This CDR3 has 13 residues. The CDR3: CASSREMNTEAFF. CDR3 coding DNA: TGTGCCAGCAGCCGGGAGATGAACACTGAAGCTTTCTTT.

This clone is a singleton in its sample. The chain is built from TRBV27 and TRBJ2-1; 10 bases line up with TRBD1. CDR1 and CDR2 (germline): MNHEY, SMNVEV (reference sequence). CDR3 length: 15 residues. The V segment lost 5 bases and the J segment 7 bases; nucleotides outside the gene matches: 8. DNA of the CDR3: TGTGCCAGCAGTCTCACGCGGACAGGGGGGAATGAGCAGTTCTTC. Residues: CASSLTRTGGNEQFF.

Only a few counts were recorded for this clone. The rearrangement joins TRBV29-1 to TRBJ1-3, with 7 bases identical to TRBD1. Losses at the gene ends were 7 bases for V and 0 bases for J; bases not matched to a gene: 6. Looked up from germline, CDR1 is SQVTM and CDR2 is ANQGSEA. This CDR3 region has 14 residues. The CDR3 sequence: CSAVGQSSGNTIYF. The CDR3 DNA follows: TGCAGCGCTGTGGGACAGAGCTCTGGAAACACCATATATTTT.

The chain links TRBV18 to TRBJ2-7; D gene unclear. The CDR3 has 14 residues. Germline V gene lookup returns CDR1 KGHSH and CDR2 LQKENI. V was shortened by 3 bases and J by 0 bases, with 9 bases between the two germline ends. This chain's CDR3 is CASSPEWSSYEQYF. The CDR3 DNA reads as TGTGCCAGCTCACCTGAATGGAGCTCCTACGAGCAGTACTTC.

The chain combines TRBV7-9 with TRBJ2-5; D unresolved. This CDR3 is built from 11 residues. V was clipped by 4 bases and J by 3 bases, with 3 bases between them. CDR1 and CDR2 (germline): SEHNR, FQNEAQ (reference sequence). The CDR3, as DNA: TGTGCCAGCAGCTCCGAAGAGACCCAGTACTTC. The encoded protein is CASSSEETQYF.

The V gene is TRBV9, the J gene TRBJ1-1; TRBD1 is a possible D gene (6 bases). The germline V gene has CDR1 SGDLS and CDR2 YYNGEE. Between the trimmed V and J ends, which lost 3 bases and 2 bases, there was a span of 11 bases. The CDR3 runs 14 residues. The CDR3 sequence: CASSEGQLNTEAFF. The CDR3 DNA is TGTGCCAGCAGCGAGGGACAACTCAACACTGAAGCTTTCTTT.